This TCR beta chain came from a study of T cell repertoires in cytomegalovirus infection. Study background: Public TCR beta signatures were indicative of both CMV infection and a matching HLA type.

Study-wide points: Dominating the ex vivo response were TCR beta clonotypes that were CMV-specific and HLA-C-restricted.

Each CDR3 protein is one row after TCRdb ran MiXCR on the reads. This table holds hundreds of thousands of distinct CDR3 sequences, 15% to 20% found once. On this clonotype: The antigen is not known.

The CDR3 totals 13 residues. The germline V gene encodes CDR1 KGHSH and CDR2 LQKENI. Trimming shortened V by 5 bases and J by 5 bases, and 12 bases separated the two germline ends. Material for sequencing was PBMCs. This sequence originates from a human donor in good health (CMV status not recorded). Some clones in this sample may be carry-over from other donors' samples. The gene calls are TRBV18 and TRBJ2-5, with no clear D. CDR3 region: CASSIDQRETQYF. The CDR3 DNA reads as TGTGCCAGCTCAATCGATCAAAGGGAGACCCAGTACTTC.